Listed below are T cell receptor beta chains from one sample, sequenced in a study of early T cells in non-severe SARS-CoV-2 infection. TCRdb recomputed calls from the 5' RACE reads with MiXCR, one row per CDR3 protein. The sample contains 30,000 to 45,000 distinct CDR3 sequences, 8% to 10% of which appear only once. Sequenced input: whole blood. The receptors stem from an adult who was a healthcare worker with PCR-confirmed SARS-CoV-2 infection or an uninfected control (not recorded which). Each CDR3 is given with its conserved first and last residue. Fields, in order: V gene, D gene, J gene, clone size, CDR3 DNA, CDR3 protein. D genes are given only for firm matches. Rows give clone size only sometimes, using once, few, many, or a class for an expanded clone.

v_gene: TRBV3-1; d_gene: -; j_gene: TRBJ2-3; abundance: many; CDR3nt: TGTGCCAGCAGCCAAGACCGGACAGATACGCAGTATTTT; CDR3aa: CASSQDRTDTQYF
v_gene: TRBV29-1; d_gene: TRBD1; j_gene: TRBJ2-1; abundance: many; CDR3nt: TGCAGCGTGGGACAGGGGACCTACAATGAGCAGTTCTTC; CDR3aa: CSVGQGTYNEQFF
v_gene: TRBV4-3; d_gene: -; j_gene: TRBJ2-7; abundance: few; CDR3nt: TGCGCCAGCAGCCCGACCTGGAGAACCTACGAGCAGTACTTC; CDR3aa: CASSPTWRTYEQYF
v_gene: TRBV29-1; d_gene: -; j_gene: TRBJ2-5; abundance: many; CDR3nt: TGCAGCGTTGAAGTAGGGCAAGAGACCCAGTACTTC; CDR3aa: CSVEVGQETQYF
v_gene: TRBV5-6; d_gene: -; j_gene: TRBJ2-7; abundance: few; CDR3nt: TGTGCCAGCAGCTACGCCCTCTCCTACGAGCAGTACTTC; CDR3aa: CASSYALSYEQYF
v_gene: TRBV28; d_gene: TRBD1; j_gene: TRBJ2-7; abundance: -; CDR3nt: TGTGCCAGCAGTTCGCCGGGACAGGGGGTATCGTACGAGCAGTACTTC; CDR3aa: CASSSPGQGVSYEQYF
v_gene: TRBV7-3; d_gene: TRBD1; j_gene: TRBJ2-2; abundance: -; CDR3nt: TGTGCCAGCAGCACTCGACAGGGCCCCACCGGGGAGCTGTTTTTT; CDR3aa: CASSTRQGPTGELFF
v_gene: TRBV6-1; d_gene: -; j_gene: TRBJ1-1; abundance: -; CDR3nt: TGTGCCAGCAGTGAAAAAGAAGGGGTTTCAGCTTTCTTT; CDR3aa: CASSEKEGVSAFF
v_gene: TRBV5-1; d_gene: -; j_gene: TRBJ1-2; abundance: few; CDR3nt: TGCGCCAGCAGCAGGGACAACGGTCCTATGGGCTACACCTTC; CDR3aa: CASSRDNGPMGYTF
v_gene: TRBV10-2; d_gene: TRBD1; j_gene: TRBJ1-6; abundance: few; CDR3nt: TGCGCCAGCCCTATGGGGACAGCCCACAACCCTTATAATTCACCCCTCCACTTT; CDR3aa: CASPMGTAHNPYNSPLHF
v_gene: TRBV5-1; d_gene: -; j_gene: TRBJ2-7; abundance: few; CDR3nt: TGCGCCAGCAGCACTGGAGGCCCCCGCGACGAGCAGTACTTC; CDR3aa: CASSTGGPRDEQYF
v_gene: TRBV4-1; d_gene: TRBD2; j_gene: TRBJ2-1; abundance: few; CDR3nt: TGCGCCAGCAGCCAACTGCCTGGGACTAGCGTTTACAATGAGCAGTTCTTC; CDR3aa: CASSQLPGTSVYNEQFF
v_gene: TRBV5-8; d_gene: TRBD1; j_gene: TRBJ2-2; abundance: few; CDR3nt: TGTGCCAGCAGCTTGGAGGACAGGGGGACCGGGGAGCTGTTTTTT; CDR3aa: CASSLEDRGTGELFF
v_gene: TRBV28; d_gene: TRBD2; j_gene: TRBJ2-5; abundance: -; CDR3nt: TGTGCCAGCAGTCCTATAGCGGGGGGTCTGCGAGAGACCCAGTACTTC; CDR3aa: CASSPIAGGLRETQYF
v_gene: TRBV7-3; d_gene: TRBD2; j_gene: TRBJ2-1; abundance: many; CDR3nt: TGTGCCAGCAGCTTAAAACTAGCGGGGGGGCCTGAGCAGTTCTTC; CDR3aa: CASSLKLAGGPEQFF
v_gene: TRBV29-1; d_gene: -; j_gene: TRBJ2-7; abundance: many; CDR3nt: TGCAGCGTTGCCCCAGGGTTAGGGAACGAGCAGTACTTC; CDR3aa: CSVAPGLGNEQYF
v_gene: TRBV28; d_gene: -; j_gene: TRBJ2-3; abundance: few; CDR3nt: TGTGCCACCTGGGGGTTAGATACGCAGTATTTT; CDR3aa: CATWGLDTQYF
v_gene: TRBV11-3; d_gene: -; j_gene: TRBJ2-2; abundance: many; CDR3nt: TGTGCCAGCAGCTTAAGAGGATTAGACACCGGGGAGCTGTTTTTT; CDR3aa: CASSLRGLDTGELFF
v_gene: TRBV7-2; d_gene: TRBD1; j_gene: TRBJ1-4; abundance: -; CDR3nt: TGTGCCAGCAGCTCGGACAGGGGATGGAGTGAAAAACTGTTTTTT; CDR3aa: CASSSDRGWSEKLFF
v_gene: TRBV7-3; d_gene: TRBD2; j_gene: TRBJ2-1; abundance: few; CDR3nt: TGTGCCAGCACCCCCGGACTAGCGGGGGGGCTGGATGAGCAGTTCTTC; CDR3aa: CASTPGLAGGLDEQFF
v_gene: TRBV28; d_gene: -; j_gene: TRBJ1-2; abundance: -; CDR3nt: TGTGCCAGCAGTTCCCCGGCCTCGGGACACTTGACTAATGGCTACACCTTC; CDR3aa: CASSSPASGHLTNGYTF
v_gene: TRBV19; d_gene: -; j_gene: TRBJ2-7; abundance: few; CDR3nt: TGTGCCAGTAGTATAGAGGGAAGTTACGAGCAGTACTTC; CDR3aa: CASSIEGSYEQYF
v_gene: TRBV9; d_gene: -; j_gene: TRBJ2-5; abundance: few; CDR3nt: TGTGCCAGCAGCGTAGGTGGGGGACCCCAAGAGACCCAGTACTTC; CDR3aa: CASSVGGGPQETQYF
v_gene: TRBV29-1; d_gene: TRBD2; j_gene: TRBJ2-1; abundance: few; CDR3nt: TGCAGCGTTAGCGGGGGCCCTTCTTATGAGCAGTTCTTC; CDR3aa: CSVSGGPSYEQFF
v_gene: TRBV25-1; d_gene: TRBD1; j_gene: TRBJ2-3; abundance: many; CDR3nt: TGTGCCAGCAGTGCACGGACAGGGGGTAGCACAGATACGCAGTATTTT; CDR3aa: CASSARTGGSTDTQYF
v_gene: TRBV20-1; d_gene: -; j_gene: TRBJ1-4; abundance: many; CDR3nt: TGCAGTGCTAGTCCAAGCGCTAATGAAAAACTGTTTTTT; CDR3aa: CSASPSANEKLFF
v_gene: TRBV11-2; d_gene: TRBD2; j_gene: TRBJ2-2; abundance: many; CDR3nt: TGTGCCAGCAGCTTAGTGGGACTAGCGGGAAACACCGGGGAGCTGTTTTTT; CDR3aa: CASSLVGLAGNTGELFF
v_gene: TRBV29-1; d_gene: -; j_gene: TRBJ2-3; abundance: few; CDR3nt: TGCAGCGTTGATGGGAGTGTCGGAAACACAGATACGCAGTATTTT; CDR3aa: CSVDGSVGNTDTQYF
v_gene: TRBV10-3; d_gene: TRBD2; j_gene: TRBJ2-3; abundance: -; CDR3nt: TGTGCCATAAGGGGTAGCGGGGGGACAGATACGCAGTATTTT; CDR3aa: CAIRGSGGTDTQYF
v_gene: TRBV29-1; d_gene: -; j_gene: TRBJ2-7; abundance: few; CDR3nt: TGCAGCGTTGCACCGGGCTACTCCTACGAGCAGTACTTC; CDR3aa: CSVAPGYSYEQYF
v_gene: TRBV18; d_gene: TRBD1; j_gene: TRBJ2-7; abundance: few; CDR3nt: TGTGCCAGCTCACAGAACTCCGGGACAGGGGTCGAGCAGTACTTC; CDR3aa: CASSQNSGTGVEQYF
v_gene: TRBV5-1; d_gene: TRBD1; j_gene: TRBJ2-1; abundance: many; CDR3nt: TGCGCCAGCAGCCAACAGGGGGCGCAAAATGAGCAGTTCTTC; CDR3aa: CASSQQGAQNEQFF
v_gene: TRBV9; d_gene: -; j_gene: TRBJ1-6; abundance: -; CDR3nt: TGTGCCAGCAGCGATGGACAGAAAAATTCACCCCTCCACTTT; CDR3aa: CASSDGQKNSPLHF
v_gene: TRBV5-1; d_gene: -; j_gene: TRBJ2-7; abundance: few; CDR3nt: TGCGCCAGCAGCCGGGACTCCTACGAGCAGTACTTC; CDR3aa: CASSRDSYEQYF
v_gene: TRBV28; d_gene: -; j_gene: TRBJ2-1; abundance: -; CDR3nt: TGTGCCAGCAGTTTAAGAATAGGGGTGGGGAGTGAGCAGTTCTTC; CDR3aa: CASSLRIGVGSEQFF
v_gene: TRBV6-4; d_gene: -; j_gene: TRBJ2-3; abundance: many; CDR3nt: TGTGCCAGCAGTGTTTCGGGGGACCAGGATACGCAGTATTTT; CDR3aa: CASSVSGDQDTQYF
v_gene: TRBV20-1; d_gene: -; j_gene: TRBJ1-2; abundance: many; CDR3nt: TGCAGTGCCACTATACCGGGAACCCAGAAGTCGGGCTACACCTTC; CDR3aa: CSATIPGTQKSGYTF
v_gene: TRBV18; d_gene: -; j_gene: TRBJ2-6; abundance: many; CDR3nt: TGTGCCAGCTCACCACGATTAGCGGACCGCTCTGGGGCCAACGTCCTGACTTTC; CDR3aa: CASSPRLADRSGANVLTF
v_gene: TRBV6-5; d_gene: -; j_gene: TRBJ1-6; abundance: many; CDR3nt: TGTGCCAGCAGCTTACAGGGTCCTTCAAATTCACCCCTCCACTTT; CDR3aa: CASSLQGPSNSPLHF
v_gene: TRBV7-9; d_gene: -; j_gene: TRBJ1-1; abundance: many; CDR3nt: TGTGCCAGCAGCCCATCCAGCCGTCCCTTGGAAGCTTTCTTT; CDR3aa: CASSPSSRPLEAFF
v_gene: TRBV6-4; d_gene: -; j_gene: TRBJ2-1; abundance: -; CDR3nt: TGTGCCAGCAGTGCTGGGCCCAACAATGAGCAGTTCTTC; CDR3aa: CASSAGPNNEQFF
v_gene: TRBV5-1; d_gene: TRBD2; j_gene: TRBJ2-2; abundance: many; CDR3nt: TGCGCCAGCAGCTCGGGGGGACGAGGGACCGGGGAGCTGTTTTTT; CDR3aa: CASSSGGRGTGELFF
v_gene: TRBV28; d_gene: -; j_gene: TRBJ2-7; abundance: few; CDR3nt: TGTGCCAGCAGTTTATCGGTGGGGGACACCTCCTACGAGCAGTACTTC; CDR3aa: CASSLSVGDTSYEQYF
v_gene: TRBV29-1; d_gene: TRBD1; j_gene: TRBJ2-3; abundance: many; CDR3nt: TGCAACTGGACAGGCCCCCGCACAGATACGCAGTATTTT; CDR3aa: CNWTGPRTDTQYF
v_gene: TRBV9; d_gene: -; j_gene: TRBJ2-2; abundance: -; CDR3nt: TGTGCCAGCAGCGTAGTAAGGGACCCCACCGGGGAGCTGTTTTTT; CDR3aa: CASSVVRDPTGELFF
v_gene: TRBV20-1; d_gene: TRBD1; j_gene: TRBJ1-4; abundance: few; CDR3nt: TGCAGTGCCAAGCCGGGACAGGGAGATGAAAAACTGTTTTTT; CDR3aa: CSAKPGQGDEKLFF
v_gene: TRBV11-2; d_gene: -; j_gene: TRBJ1-6; abundance: few; CDR3nt: TGTGCCAGCAGCCCAACCCTGAAGGGTACGATGTCCATGGCCCTCCACTTT; CDR3aa: CASSPTLKGTMSMALHF
v_gene: TRBV5-1; d_gene: -; j_gene: TRBJ1-1; abundance: few; CDR3nt: TGCGCCAGCAGGCCCATGAATGAACCGGGCACTGAAGCTTTCTTT; CDR3aa: CASRPMNEPGTEAFF
v_gene: TRBV12-2; d_gene: -; j_gene: TRBJ2-5; abundance: many; CDR3nt: TGTGCAAGTCGCCCCAGCAGGCTGACTAGCGGGGGGACCCAGTACTTC; CDR3aa: CASRPSRLTSGGTQYF
v_gene: TRBV19; d_gene: -; j_gene: TRBJ2-7; abundance: many; CDR3nt: TGTGCCAGTAGTATAGTATCGGGCTCCTACGAGCAGTACTTC; CDR3aa: CASSIVSGSYEQYF
v_gene: TRBV11-2; d_gene: -; j_gene: TRBJ1-2; abundance: many; CDR3nt: TGTGCCAGCAGCTTATCGGGCGAGGGATGGGGTAGCGGCTACACCTTC; CDR3aa: CASSLSGEGWGSGYTF